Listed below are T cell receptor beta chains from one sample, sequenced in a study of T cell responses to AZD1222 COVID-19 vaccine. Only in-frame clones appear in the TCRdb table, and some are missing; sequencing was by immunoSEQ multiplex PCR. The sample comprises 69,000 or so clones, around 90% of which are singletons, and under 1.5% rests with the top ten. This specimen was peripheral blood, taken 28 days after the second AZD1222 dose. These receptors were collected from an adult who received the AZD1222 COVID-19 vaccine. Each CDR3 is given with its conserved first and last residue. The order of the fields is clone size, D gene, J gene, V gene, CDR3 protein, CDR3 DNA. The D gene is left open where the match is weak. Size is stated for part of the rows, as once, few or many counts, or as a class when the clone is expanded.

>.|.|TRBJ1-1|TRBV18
CASSPPGMNTEAFF
TGTGCCAGCTCACCTCCGGGGATGAACACTGAAGCTTTCTTT
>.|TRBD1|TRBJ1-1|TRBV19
CASRAEGQGAPEAFF
TGTGCCAGTAGGGCCGAGGGACAGGGGGCCCCTGAAGCTTTCTTT
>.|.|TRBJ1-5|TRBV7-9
CASSLSDSNQPQHF
TGTGCCAGCAGCTTATCAGATAGCAATCAGCCCCAGCATTTT
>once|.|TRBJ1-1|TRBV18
CASGSGLNTEAFF
TGTGCTTCGGGGAGTGGATTGAACACTGAAGCTTTCTTT
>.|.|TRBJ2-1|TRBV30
CAWSGSGGSYNEQFF
TGTGCCTGGAGTGGGTCGGGCGGCTCCTACAATGAGCAGTTCTTC
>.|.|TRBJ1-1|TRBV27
CASSLEGGEAFF
TGTGCCAGCAGTTTGGAGGGGGGTGAAGCTTTCTTT
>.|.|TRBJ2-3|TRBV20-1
CSAYTRDTQYF
TGCAGTGCGTATACACGAGATACGCAGTATTTT
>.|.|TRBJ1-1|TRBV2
CASSETARNTEAFF
TGTGCCAGCAGTGAAACAGCAAGGAACACTGAAGCTTTCTTT
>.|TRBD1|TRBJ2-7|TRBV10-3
CAHTEGQGAYEQYF
TGTGCCCACACGGAGGGACAGGGGGCCTACGAGCAGTACTTC
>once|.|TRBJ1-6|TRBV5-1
CASREGVGNSPLHF
TGCGCCAGCAGAGAGGGGGTAGGCAATTCACCCCTCCACTTT
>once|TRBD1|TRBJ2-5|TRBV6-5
CASRSTGGGKTQYF
TGTGCCAGCAGATCGACAGGGGGAGGCAAGACCCAGTACTTC
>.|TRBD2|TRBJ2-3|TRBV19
CASNIAGDTDTQYF
TGTGCCAGCAACATAGCGGGGGACACAGATACGCAGTATTTT
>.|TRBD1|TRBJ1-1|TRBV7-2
CASSLDVPGGPRTEAFF
TGTGCCAGCAGCTTAGACGTCCCAGGGGGCCCTCGGACTGAAGCTTTCTTT
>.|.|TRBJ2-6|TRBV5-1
CASTSGTGANVLTF
TGCGCCAGCACTTCAGGGACTGGGGCCAACGTCCTGACTTTC
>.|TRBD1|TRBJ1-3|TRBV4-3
CASRPRGGQGDRISGNTIYF
TGCGCCAGCAGGCCGAGGGGGGGACAGGGGGATCGAATTTCTGGAAACACCATATATTTT
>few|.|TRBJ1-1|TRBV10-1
CASSSTRNTEAFF
TGCGCCAGCAGTAGTACAAGGAACACTGAAGCTTTCTTT
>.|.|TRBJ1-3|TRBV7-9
CASSPNGNTIYF
TGTGCCAGCAGCCCTAATGGAAACACCATATATTTT
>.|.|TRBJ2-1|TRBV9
CASSPPGGSYNEQFF
TGTGCCAGCAGCCCACCTGGCGGGTCCTACAATGAGCAGTTCTTC
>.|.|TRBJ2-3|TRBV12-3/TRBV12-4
CASSWLGGTQYF
TGTGCCAGCAGTTGGTTGGGTGGCACGCAGTATTTT
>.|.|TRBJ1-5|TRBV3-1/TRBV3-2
CASSHTGQPNQPQHF
TGTGCCAGCAGCCATACCGGACAGCCCAATCAGCCCCAGCATTTT
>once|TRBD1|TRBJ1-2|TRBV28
CASSIPGQHNYGYTF
TGTGCCAGCAGCATCCCGGGACAGCACAACTATGGCTACACCTTC
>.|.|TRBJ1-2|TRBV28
CASRTPGWAPHGYTF
TGTGCCAGCAGAACGCCAGGTTGGGCCCCTCATGGCTACACCTTC
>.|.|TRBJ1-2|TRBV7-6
CASSLDPSWGYTF
TGTGCCAGCAGCTTAGACCCTTCCTGGGGCTACACCTTC
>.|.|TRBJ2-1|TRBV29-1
CSFRGPISYNEQFF
TGCAGCTTTAGGGGACCAATCTCCTACAATGAGCAGTTCTTC
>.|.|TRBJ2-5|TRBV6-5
CASSYSWTAQETQYF
TGTGCCAGCAGTTACTCGTGGACAGCTCAAGAGACCCAGTACTTC
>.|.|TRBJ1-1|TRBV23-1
CASSQFNRVYTEAFF
TGCGCCAGCAGTCAATTTAACAGGGTCTACACTGAAGCTTTCTTT
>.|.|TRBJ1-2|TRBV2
CASSEDRVDYGYTF
TGTGCCAGCAGTGAAGACCGGGTGGACTATGGCTACACCTTC
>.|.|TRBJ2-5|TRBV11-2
CASSFAGEETQYF
TGTGCCAGCAGCTTTGCAGGGGAAGAGACCCAGTACTTC
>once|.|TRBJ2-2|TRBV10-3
CAISESGGTGELFF
TGTGCCATCAGTGAGTCCGGAGGTACCGGGGAGCTGTTTTTT
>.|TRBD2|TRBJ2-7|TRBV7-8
CASSLLAGGGSYEQYF
TGTGCCAGCAGCTTACTAGCGGGAGGTGGGTCCTACGAGCAGTACTTC
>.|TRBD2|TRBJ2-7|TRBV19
CASSIASGRGEQYF
TGTGCCAGTAGTATCGCTAGCGGGAGAGGCGAGCAGTACTTC
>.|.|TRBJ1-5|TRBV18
CASSQLDLGGNQPQHF
TGTGCCAGCTCACAACTCGACTTGGGGGGCAATCAGCCCCAGCATTTT
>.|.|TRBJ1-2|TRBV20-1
CSASSESNYGYTF
TGCAGTGCTAGTTCAGAATCTAACTATGGCTACACCTTC
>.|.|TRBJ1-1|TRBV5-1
CASSLEGGNTEAFF
TGCGCCAGCAGCTTAGAGGGTGGAAACACTGAAGCTTTCTTT
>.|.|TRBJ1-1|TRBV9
CASSVPNSADTEAFF
TGTGCCAGCAGCGTTCCGAACAGCGCCGACACTGAAGCTTTCTTT
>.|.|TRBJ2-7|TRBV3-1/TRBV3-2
CASSQDWGSEQYF
TGTGCCAGCAGCCAAGATTGGGGTTCCGAGCAGTACTTC
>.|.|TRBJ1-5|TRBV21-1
CASSKWANQPQHF
TGTGCCAGCAGCAAATGGGCGAATCAGCCCCAGCATTTT